What follows is one T cell receptor beta chain and its context. The antigen is unknown. CDR3 size: 12 residues. Germline V gene lookup returns CDR1 MDHEN and CDR2 SYDVKM. V lost 6 bases, J lost 7 bases, and 10 bases lay in between. 13 Jbeta primers and 60 Vbeta primers were used for the PCR. Only in-frame clones appear in the TCRdb table, and some are missing; sequencing was by immunoSEQ multiplex PCR. The repertoire holds more than 95,000 clones, with around 77% as singletons. This entry belongs to a study of cytomegalovirus exposure and HLA in healthy donors. General study points: A later analysis linked some 17,000 TCR beta sequences to HLA alleles at 0.05 false discovery rate.

Specimen: PBMCs. The V call is TRBV28, the J call TRBJ2-1; possible D gene TRBD2, 6 bases. This TCR derives from a middle-aged woman in good health and CMV-seropositive. The CDR3 DNA reads TGTGCCAGCAGCGACCTAGCGAATGAGCAGTTCTTC. Translation gives CASSDLANEQFF.